This T cell receptor beta chain stems from a study of T cells in women clearing cervical HPV infection. About this clone itself: Coverage ceases 3 residues before the CDR3 finishes, and the germline J gene fills in the end.

Sequencing was performed with immunoSEQ multiplex PCR; in TCRdb, only in-frame clones are kept and a portion is missing. This table lists fewer than 30,000 clones. The CDR3 sequence is 13 residues long. Germline CDR1 SGHDT, CDR2 YYEEEE. V lost 0 bases, J lost 3 bases, and 6 bases lay in between. The receptor was isolated from a woman aged 18 to 75 with a cervical HPV16 infection that either progressed to CIN3+ or cleared (not recorded which). Sequenced sample: blood buffy coat. The genes are TRBV5-6 and TRBJ2-5; the D is unclear. The part of the CDR3 DNA that was read is TGTGCCAGCAGCTTGGGGCAGAAAGAGACC. Translated: CASSLGQKET. The CDR3 in full is CASSLGQKETQYF.